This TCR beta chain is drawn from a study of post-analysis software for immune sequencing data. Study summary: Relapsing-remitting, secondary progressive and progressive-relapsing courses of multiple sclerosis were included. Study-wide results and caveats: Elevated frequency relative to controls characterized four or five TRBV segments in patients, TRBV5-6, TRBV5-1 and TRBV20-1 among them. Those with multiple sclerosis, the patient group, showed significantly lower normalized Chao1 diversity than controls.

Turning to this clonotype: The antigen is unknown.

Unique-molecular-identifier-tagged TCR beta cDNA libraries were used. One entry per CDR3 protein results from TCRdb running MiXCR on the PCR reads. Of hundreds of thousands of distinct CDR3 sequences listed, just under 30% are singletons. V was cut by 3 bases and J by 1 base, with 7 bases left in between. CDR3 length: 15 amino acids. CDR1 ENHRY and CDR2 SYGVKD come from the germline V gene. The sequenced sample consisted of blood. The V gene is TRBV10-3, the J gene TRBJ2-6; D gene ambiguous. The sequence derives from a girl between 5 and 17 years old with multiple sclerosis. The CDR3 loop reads CAISDSESGANVLTF. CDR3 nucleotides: TGTGCCATCAGTGACAGTGAATCTGGGGCCAACGTCCTGACTTTC.